These T cell receptor beta chains were read from a single sample in a study of shared clonotypes between healthy human individuals. Sequencing was performed with immunoSEQ multiplex PCR; in TCRdb, only in-frame clones are kept and a portion is missing. The sample lists about 580,000 clones, about 98% seen once, with approximately 0.33% in the top ten. Sequencing was done on a sample of naive CD8+ T cells sorted from blood. The receptors derive from a man aged 25-40 years in good health. Each CDR3 is given with its conserved first and last residue. A D gene is named only where the DNA matches it firmly. Size values are once, few and many counts, or a class for expanded clones, and some rows have none.

>.|TRBV7-7|TRBJ2-7|TRBD2
CASSPIIGLAAPSLREQYF
TGTGCCAGCAGCCCAATTATTGGACTAGCGGCTCCTTCCTTGAGGGAGCAGTACTTC
>.|TRBV5-5|TRBJ2-7|.
CASSSRQGRVYEQYF
TGTGCCAGCAGCTCCAGACAGGGGAGGGTCTACGAGCAGTACTTC
>.|TRBV5-1|TRBJ2-1|.
CASSLSEYNEQFF
TGCGCCAGCAGCTTGTCAGAGTACAATGAGCAGTTCTTC
>.|TRBV29-1|TRBJ2-7|.
CSVELGGAQFYEQYF
TGCAGCGTTGAATTGGGGGGGGCACAGTTCTACGAGCAGTACTTC
>.|TRBV5-1|TRBJ2-5|.
CASSLESARQETQYF
TGCGCCAGCAGCTTGGAGTCAGCTAGACAAGAGACCCAGTACTTC
>.|TRBV28|TRBJ2-7|.
CASSSSYEQYF
TGTGCCAGCAGTTCCTCCTACGAGCAGTACTTC
>.|TRBV27|TRBJ1-1|.
CASSSFPRTGGNTEAFF
TGTGCCAGCAGTTCCTTCCCACGAACGGGGGGGAACACTGAAGCTTTCTTT
>.|TRBV4-1|TRBJ1-1|.
CASSPMGLGTEAFF
TGCGCCAGCAGCCCCATGGGGTTGGGAACTGAAGCTTTCTTT
>once|TRBV30|TRBJ1-1|.
CAWSLWDGGAFF
TGTGCCTGGAGTCTCTGGGACGGTGGGGCTTTCTTT
>.|TRBV7-8|TRBJ2-2|TRBD1
CASSTHRGRMAGELFF
TGTGCCAGCAGCACGCACAGGGGGCGGATGGCCGGGGAGCTGTTTTTT
>.|TRBV25-1|TRBJ2-1|.
CASSDGWAGNEQFF
TGTGCCAGCAGTGACGGTTGGGCGGGCAATGAGCAGTTCTTC
>.|TRBV7-3|TRBJ2-1|TRBD2
CASSHLAGDQNEQFF
TGTGCCAGCAGCCACTTAGCGGGAGACCAGAATGAGCAGTTCTTC
>.|TRBV11-2|TRBJ2-3|TRBD2
CASSLGAGVGTDTQYF
TGTGCCAGCAGCTTGGGAGCGGGAGTGGGTACAGATACGCAGTATTTT
>once|TRBV4-3|TRBJ1-1|.
CASSQARGNTEAFF
TGCGCCAGCAGCCAAGCACGGGGGAACACTGAAGCTTTCTTT
>.|TRBV4-1|TRBJ2-5|.
CASSQDIAGAGGEETQYF
TGCGCCAGCAGCCAAGATATCGCGGGGGCCGGGGGTGAGGAGACCCAGTACTTC
>.|TRBV7-9|TRBJ1-1|.
CASSLADIGPIQNTEAFF
TGTGCCAGCAGCTTAGCCGACATAGGGCCCATACAGAACACTGAAGCTTTCTTT
>.|TRBV7-8|TRBJ1-2|.
CASSTGIAGYTF
TGTGCCAGCAGCACGGGAATAGCTGGCTACACCTTC
>.|TRBV7-6|TRBJ2-7|TRBD2
CASSLETSGLSSYEQYF
TGTGCCAGCAGCTTAGAGACTAGCGGTCTGAGCTCCTACGAGCAGTACTTC
>.|TRBV7-8|TRBJ2-7|.
CASRIIRDGPYEQYF
TGTGCCAGCAGAATAATCCGGGACGGACCCTACGAGCAGTACTTC
>once|TRBV29-1|TRBJ2-3|.
CSVDQVDSMSTDTQYF
TGCAGCGTTGATCAGGTGGACAGCATGAGCACAGATACGCAGTATTTT
>.|TRBV9|TRBJ2-5|.
CASSPAGGRETQYF
TGTGCCAGCAGTCCAGCGGGCGGCCGAGAGACCCAGTACTTC
>.|TRBV4-3|TRBJ2-1|TRBD2
CASSQVLGGRVEAEQFF
TGCGCCAGCAGCCAAGTCCTAGGCGGGAGGGTAGAGGCTGAGCAGTTCTTC
>.|TRBV7-9|TRBJ2-1|.
CASSLLVPEQFF
TGTGCCAGCAGCTTATTAGTACCAGAACAGTTCTTC
>.|TRBV2|TRBJ2-7|.
CASTSPMGEQYF
TGTGCCAGCACCTCTCCTATGGGCGAGCAGTACTTC
>.|TRBV7-2|TRBJ1-1|.
CASSFMNTEAFF
TGTGCCAGCAGCTTCATGAACACTGAAGCTTTCTTT
>.|TRBV7-9|TRBJ1-5|.
CASSLVGRDDQPQHF
TGTGCCAGCAGCTTAGTCGGCAGGGACGATCAGCCCCAGCATTTT
>.|TRBV11-2|TRBJ2-3|.
CASSLGVTGVSTDTQYF
TGTGCCAGCAGCTTAGGGGTGACGGGTGTAAGCACAGATACGCAGTATTTT
>.|TRBV11-2|TRBJ2-1|.
CASSLVEVQFF
TGTGCCAGCAGCTTAGTTGAAGTGCAGTTCTTC
>.|TRBV5-1|TRBJ2-5|TRBD2
CASSPEGPAGVQETQYF
TGCGCCAGCAGCCCGGAGGGTCCAGCGGGAGTTCAAGAGACCCAGTACTTC